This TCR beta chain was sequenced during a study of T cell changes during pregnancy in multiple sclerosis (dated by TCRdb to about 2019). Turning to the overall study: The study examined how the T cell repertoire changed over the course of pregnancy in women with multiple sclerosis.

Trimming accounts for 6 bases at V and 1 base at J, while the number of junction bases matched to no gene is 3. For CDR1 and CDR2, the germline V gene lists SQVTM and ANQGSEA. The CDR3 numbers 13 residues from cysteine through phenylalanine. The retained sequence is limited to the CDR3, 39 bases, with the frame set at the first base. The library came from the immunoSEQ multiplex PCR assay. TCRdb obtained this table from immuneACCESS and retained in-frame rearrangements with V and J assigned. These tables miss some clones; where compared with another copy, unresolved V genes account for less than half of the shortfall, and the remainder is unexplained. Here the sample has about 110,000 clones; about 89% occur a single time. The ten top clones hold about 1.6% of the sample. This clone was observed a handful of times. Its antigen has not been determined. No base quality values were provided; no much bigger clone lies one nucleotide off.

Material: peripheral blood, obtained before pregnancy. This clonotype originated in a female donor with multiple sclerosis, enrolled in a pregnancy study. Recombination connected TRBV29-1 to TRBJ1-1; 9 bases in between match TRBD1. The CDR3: CSVDRGPNTEAFF. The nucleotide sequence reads TGCAGCGTGGACAGGGGTCCGAACACTGAAGCTTTCTTT.